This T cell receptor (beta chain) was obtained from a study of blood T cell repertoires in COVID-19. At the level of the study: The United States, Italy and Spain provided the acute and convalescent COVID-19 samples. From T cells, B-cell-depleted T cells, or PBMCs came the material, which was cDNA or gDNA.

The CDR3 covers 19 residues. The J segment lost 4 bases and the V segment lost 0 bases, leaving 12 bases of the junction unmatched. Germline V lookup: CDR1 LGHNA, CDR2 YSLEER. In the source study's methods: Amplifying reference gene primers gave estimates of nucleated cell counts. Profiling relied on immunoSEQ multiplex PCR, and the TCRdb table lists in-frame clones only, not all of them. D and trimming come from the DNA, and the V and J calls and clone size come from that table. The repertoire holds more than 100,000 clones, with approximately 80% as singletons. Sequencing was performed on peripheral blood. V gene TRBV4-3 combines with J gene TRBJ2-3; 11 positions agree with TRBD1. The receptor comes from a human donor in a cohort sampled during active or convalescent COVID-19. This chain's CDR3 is CASSQDLLLGTGGADTQYF. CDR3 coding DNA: TGCGCCAGCAGCCAAGATCTCCTCTTGGGGACAGGGGGGGCAGATACGCAGTATTTT.